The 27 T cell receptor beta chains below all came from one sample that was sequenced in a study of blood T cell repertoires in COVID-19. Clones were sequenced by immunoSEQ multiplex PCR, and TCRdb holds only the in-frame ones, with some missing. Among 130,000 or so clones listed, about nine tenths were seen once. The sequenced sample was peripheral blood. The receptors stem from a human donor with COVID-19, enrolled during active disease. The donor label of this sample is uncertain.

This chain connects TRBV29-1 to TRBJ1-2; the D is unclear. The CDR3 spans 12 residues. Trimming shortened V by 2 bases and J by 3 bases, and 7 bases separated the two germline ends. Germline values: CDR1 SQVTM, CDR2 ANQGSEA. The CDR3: CSVEHNYYGYTF. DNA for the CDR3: TGCAGCGTTGAACACAATTACTATGGCTACACCTTC.

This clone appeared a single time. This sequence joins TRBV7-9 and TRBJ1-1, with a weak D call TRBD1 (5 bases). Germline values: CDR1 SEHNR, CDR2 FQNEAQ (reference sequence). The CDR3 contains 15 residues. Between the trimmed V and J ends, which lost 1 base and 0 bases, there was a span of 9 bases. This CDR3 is CASSLVSGMNTEAFF. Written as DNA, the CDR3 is TGTGCCAGCAGCTTAGTTTCAGGGATGAACACTGAAGCTTTCTTT.

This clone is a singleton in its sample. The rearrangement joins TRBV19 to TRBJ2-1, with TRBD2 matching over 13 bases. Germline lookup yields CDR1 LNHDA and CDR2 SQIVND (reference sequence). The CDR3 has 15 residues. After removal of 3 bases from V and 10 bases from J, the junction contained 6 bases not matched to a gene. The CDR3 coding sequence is TGTGCCAGTAGTATCGGGACTAGCGGGACAGGGGAGCAGTTCTTC. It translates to CASSIGTSGTGEQFF. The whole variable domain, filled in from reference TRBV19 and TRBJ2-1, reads DGGITQSPKYLFRKEGQNVTLSCEQNLNHDAMYWYRQDPGQGLRLIYYSQIVNDFQKGDIAEGYSVSREKKESFPLTVTSAQKNPTAFYLCASSIGTSGTGEQFFGPGTRLTVL.

The CDR3 here is CASNDAGAEAFF. In nucleotides, the CDR3 is TGTGCCAGTAATGATGCGGGGGCTGAAGCTTTCTTT. The rearrangement links TRBV19 to TRBJ1-1; possible D gene TRBD1, 5 bases. CDR3 size: 12 residues. The germline V gene encodes CDR1 LNHDA and CDR2 SQIVND (reference sequence). Trimming stripped 7 bases from V and 6 bases from J, with 12 bases between.

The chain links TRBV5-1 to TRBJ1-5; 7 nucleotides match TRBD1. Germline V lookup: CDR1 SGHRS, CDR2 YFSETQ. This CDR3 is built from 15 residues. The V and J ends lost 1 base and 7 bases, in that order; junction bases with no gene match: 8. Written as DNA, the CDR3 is TGCGCCAGCAGCTTGATTAAGACAGGGAGACAGCCCCAGCATTTT. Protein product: CASSLIKTGRQPQHF. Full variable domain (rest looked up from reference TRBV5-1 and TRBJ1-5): KAGVTQTPRYLIKTRGQQVTLSCSPISGHRSVSWYQQTPGQGLQFLFEYFSETQRNKGNFPGRFSGRQFSNSRSEMNVSTLELGDSALYLCASSLIKTGRQPQHFGDGTRLSIL.

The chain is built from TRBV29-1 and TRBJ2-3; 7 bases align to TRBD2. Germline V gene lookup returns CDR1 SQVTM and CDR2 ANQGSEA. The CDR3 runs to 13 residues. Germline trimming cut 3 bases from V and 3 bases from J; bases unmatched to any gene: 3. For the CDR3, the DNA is TGCAGCGTTGATCGCGGGGGTACAGATACGCAGTATTTT. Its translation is CSVDRGGTDTQYF.

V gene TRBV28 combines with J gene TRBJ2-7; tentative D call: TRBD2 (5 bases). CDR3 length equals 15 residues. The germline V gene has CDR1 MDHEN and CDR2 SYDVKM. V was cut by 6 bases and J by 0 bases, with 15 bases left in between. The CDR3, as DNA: TGTGCCAGCAGCCCTACTAGTTCGGCCTCCTACGAGCAGTACTTC. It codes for CASSPTSSASYEQYF.

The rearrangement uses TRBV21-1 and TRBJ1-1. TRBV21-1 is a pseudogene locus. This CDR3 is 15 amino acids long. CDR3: CASSKRGGTGTEAFF. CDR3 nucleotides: TGTGCCAGCAGCAAGCGCGGGGGAACGGGCACTGAAGCTTTCTTT.

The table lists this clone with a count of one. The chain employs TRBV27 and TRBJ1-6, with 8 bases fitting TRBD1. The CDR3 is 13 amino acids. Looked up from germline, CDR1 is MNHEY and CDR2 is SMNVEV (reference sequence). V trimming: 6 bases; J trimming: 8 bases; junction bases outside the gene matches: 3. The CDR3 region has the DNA TGTGCCAGCAGCGGACAGGGTGATTCACCCCTCCACTTT. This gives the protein CASSGQGDSPLHF.

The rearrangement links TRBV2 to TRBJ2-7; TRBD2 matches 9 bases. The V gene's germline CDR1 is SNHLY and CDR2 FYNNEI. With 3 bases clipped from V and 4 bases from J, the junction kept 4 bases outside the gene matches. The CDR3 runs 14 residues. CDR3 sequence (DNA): TGTGCCAGCAGTGATTACAGCGGGGGGTACGAGCAGTACTTC. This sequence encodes CASSDYSGGYEQYF.

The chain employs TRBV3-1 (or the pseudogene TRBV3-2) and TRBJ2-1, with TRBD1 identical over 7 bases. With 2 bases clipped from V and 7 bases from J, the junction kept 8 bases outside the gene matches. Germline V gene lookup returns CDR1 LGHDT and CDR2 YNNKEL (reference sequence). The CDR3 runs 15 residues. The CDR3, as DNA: TGTGCCAGCAGCCAAATGGGACAGATCTCTAATGAGCAGTTCTTC. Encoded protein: CASSQMGQISNEQFF.

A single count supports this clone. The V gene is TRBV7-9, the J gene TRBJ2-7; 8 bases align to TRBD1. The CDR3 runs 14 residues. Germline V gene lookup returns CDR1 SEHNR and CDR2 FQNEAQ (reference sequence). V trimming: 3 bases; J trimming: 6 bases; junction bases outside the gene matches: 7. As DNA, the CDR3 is TGTGCCAGCAGCTTCGGAGGACAGGGAGTCGAGCAGTACTTC. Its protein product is CASSFGGQGVEQYF.

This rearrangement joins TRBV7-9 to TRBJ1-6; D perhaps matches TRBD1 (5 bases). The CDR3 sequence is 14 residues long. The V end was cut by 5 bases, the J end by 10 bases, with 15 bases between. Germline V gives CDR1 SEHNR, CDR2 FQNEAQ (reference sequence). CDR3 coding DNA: TGTGCCAGCAGCCGAATCTTAGGGGTATCACCCCTCCACTTT. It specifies CASSRILGVSPLHF. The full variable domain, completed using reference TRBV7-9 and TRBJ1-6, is DTGVSQNPRHKITKRGQNVTFRCDPISEHNRLYWYRQTLGQGPEFLTYFQNEAQLEKSRLLSDRFSAERPKGSFSTLEIQRTEQGDSAMYLCASSRILGVSPLHFGNGTRLTVT.

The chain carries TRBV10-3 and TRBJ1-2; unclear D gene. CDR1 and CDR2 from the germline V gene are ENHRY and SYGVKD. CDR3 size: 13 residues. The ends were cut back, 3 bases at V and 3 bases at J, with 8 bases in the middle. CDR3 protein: CAISEGTDYGYTF. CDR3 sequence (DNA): TGTGCCATCAGTGAAGGAACAGACTATGGCTACACCTTC.

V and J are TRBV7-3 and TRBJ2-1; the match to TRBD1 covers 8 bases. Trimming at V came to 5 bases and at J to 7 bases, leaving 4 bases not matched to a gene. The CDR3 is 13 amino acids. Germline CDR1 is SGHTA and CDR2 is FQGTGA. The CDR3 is CASSDTGGNEQFF. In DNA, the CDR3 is TGTGCCAGCAGCGACACAGGGGGGAATGAGCAGTTCTTC.

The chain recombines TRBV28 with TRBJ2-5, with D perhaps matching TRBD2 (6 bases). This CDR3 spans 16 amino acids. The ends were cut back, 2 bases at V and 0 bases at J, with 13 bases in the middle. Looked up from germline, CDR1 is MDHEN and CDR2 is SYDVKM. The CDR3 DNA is TGTGCCAGCAGTTTAGGGGGGAAGGGGTACCAAGAGACCCAGTACTTC. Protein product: CASSLGGKGYQETQYF.

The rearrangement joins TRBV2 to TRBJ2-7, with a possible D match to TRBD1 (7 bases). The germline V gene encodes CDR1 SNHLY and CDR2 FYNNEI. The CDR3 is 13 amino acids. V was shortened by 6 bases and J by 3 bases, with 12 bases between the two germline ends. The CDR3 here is CASRAGQFYEQYF. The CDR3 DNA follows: TGTGCCAGCAGGGCGGGACAGTTCTACGAGCAGTACTTC.

CDR3 sequence: CASSISGRQGALADTQYF. CDR3 sequence (DNA): TGTGCCAGTAGTATATCGGGGCGACAGGGGGCTCTAGCAGATACGCAGTATTTT. This chain uses TRBV19 with TRBJ2-3, with 10 bases matching TRBD1. The CDR3 is 18 amino acids. Trimming at V came to 2 bases and at J to 4 bases, leaving 12 bases not matched to a gene. The V gene's germline CDR1 is LNHDA and CDR2 SQIVND (reference sequence).

The CDR3 loop reads CASSKGTGGSGNQPQHF. CDR3 DNA: TGTGCCAGTAGTAAGGGGACAGGGGGTTCGGGCAATCAGCCCCAGCATTTT. The chain links TRBV19 to TRBJ1-5, with TRBD1 matching over 11 bases. Germline V gene lookup returns CDR1 LNHDA and CDR2 SQIVND (reference sequence). The junction had 7 bases not matched to a gene; V was cut back by 4 bases and J by 2 bases. The CDR3 is 17 amino acids.

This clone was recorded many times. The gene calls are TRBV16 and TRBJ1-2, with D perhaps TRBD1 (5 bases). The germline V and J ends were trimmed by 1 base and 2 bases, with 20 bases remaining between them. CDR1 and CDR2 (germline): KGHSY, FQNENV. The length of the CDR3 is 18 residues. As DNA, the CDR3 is TGTGCCAGCAGCCAATGGTCAGGGTCCTATAATGAAAACTATGGCTACACCTTC. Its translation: CASSQWSGSYNENYGYTF.

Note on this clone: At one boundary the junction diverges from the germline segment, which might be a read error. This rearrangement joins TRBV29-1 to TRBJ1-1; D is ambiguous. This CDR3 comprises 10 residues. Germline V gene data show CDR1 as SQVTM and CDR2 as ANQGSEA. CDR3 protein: CSVDHTPGSF. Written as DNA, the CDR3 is TGCAGCGTTGACCATACTCCGGGTTCCTTT.

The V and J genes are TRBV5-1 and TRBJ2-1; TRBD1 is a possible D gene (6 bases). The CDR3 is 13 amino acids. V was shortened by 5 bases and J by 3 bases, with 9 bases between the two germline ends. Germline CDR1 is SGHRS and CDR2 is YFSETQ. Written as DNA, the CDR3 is TGCGCCAGCAGTCCACAGGGCTACAATGAGCAGTTCTTC. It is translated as CASSPQGYNEQFF.

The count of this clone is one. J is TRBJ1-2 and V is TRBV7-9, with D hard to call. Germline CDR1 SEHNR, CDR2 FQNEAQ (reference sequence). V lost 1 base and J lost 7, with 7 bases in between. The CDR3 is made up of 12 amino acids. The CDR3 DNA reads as TGTGCCAGCAGCTTAGAATCTCGTGGCTACACCTTC. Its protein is CASSLESRGYTF.

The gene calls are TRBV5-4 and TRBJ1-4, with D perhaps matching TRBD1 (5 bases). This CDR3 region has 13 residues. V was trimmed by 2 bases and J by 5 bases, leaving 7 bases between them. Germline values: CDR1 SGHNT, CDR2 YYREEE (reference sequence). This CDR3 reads CASSFRENEKLFF. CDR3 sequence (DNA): TGTGCCAGCAGCTTCAGGGAAAATGAAAAACTGTTTTTT.

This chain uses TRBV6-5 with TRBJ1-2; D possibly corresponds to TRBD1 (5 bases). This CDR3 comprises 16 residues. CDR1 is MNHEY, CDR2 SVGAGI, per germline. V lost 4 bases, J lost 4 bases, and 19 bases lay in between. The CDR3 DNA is TGTGCCAGCAGTTCCCTCCCCGACCTGGGGCTCTATGGCTACACCTTC. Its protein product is CASSSLPDLGLYGYTF.

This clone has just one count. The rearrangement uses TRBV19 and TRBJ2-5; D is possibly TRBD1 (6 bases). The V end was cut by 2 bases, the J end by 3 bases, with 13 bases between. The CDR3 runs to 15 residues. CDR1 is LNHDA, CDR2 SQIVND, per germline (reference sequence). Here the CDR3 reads CASSISAGVEETQYF. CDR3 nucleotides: TGTGCCAGTAGTATATCTGCAGGGGTAGAAGAGACCCAGTACTTC.

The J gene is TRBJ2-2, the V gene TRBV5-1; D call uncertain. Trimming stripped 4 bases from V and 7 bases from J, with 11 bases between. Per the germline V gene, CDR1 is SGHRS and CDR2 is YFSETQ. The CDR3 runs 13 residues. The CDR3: CASSPHENGELFF. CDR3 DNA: TGCGCCAGCAGCCCCCACGAGAACGGGGAGCTGTTTTTT.